The 19 T cell receptor beta chains given below trace back to one sample, sequenced in a study of blood T cells in healthy people across ages. With a J-beta primer mix and a sample-barcoded 5' primer, a second PCR ran about 6 to 11 cycles. TCRdb processed the 5' RACE reads anew with MiXCR; each CDR3 protein has one entry. This table holds approximately 800,000 distinct CDR3 sequences, 20% to 30% found once. This sample was shared with a second study, whose subject was T cells of mothers and their children.

Specimen: blood. These receptors all stem from a boy under 18 in good health.

The genes are TRBV27 and TRBJ2-6; D is perhaps TRBD1 (6 bases). Trimming shortened V by 3 bases and J by 4 bases, and 16 bases separated the two germline ends. Germline loops: CDR1 MNHEY, CDR2 SMNVEV (reference sequence). The CDR3 has 17 amino acids. CDR3 sequence: CASSLSYRVAGANVLTF. The CDR3 DNA reads TGTGCCAGCAGTTTGTCTTACAGGGTTGCAGGGGCCAACGTCCTGACTTTC.

The rearrangement joins TRBV29-1 to TRBJ1-1; no clear D. Germline loops: CDR1 SQVTM, CDR2 ANQGSEA. Trimming stripped 6 bases from V and 10 bases from J, with 6 bases between. The CDR3 totals 8 residues. DNA of the CDR3: TGCAGCGTCCTCGGAGCTTTCTTT. This sequence encodes CSVLGAFF.

V usage is TRBV6-2 or TRBV6-3 and J usage is TRBJ2-7; D gene uncertain. CDR3 size: 14 residues. Trimming took off 6 bases at V and 0 bases at J, with 12 bases between the two ends. The germline V gene has CDR1 MNHEY and CDR2 SVGEGT. The CDR3 loop reads CASSLEVGSYEQYF. The CDR3 coding sequence is TGTGCCAGCAGCCTAGAGGTCGGCTCCTACGAGCAGTACTTC.

The sample holds a few counts of this clonotype. The chain couples TRBV28 to TRBJ1-1; 10 bases map to TRBD1. The CDR3 has 14 residues. Germline CDR1 reads MDHEN; CDR2 reads SYDVKM. V shed 4 bases and J 4 bases; nucleotides not matched to a gene: 3. The CDR3 region has the DNA TGTGCCAGCAGTTCAGACAGGGGGCTCACTGAAGCTTTCTTT. It yields the protein CASSSDRGLTEAFF.

The gene calls are TRBV20-1 and TRBJ2-7; no clear D. The germline V and J ends were trimmed by 6 bases and 5 bases, with 20 bases remaining between them. The CDR3 is 14 residues long. Germline V gene data show CDR1 as DFQATT and CDR2 as SNEGSKA (reference sequence). The DNA for the CDR3 is TGCAGTGCCCAGCCATATCCGGTCGGCGACGAGCAGTACTTC. It encodes CSAQPYPVGDEQYF.

The rearrangement links TRBV4-3 to TRBJ1-2, with D perhaps TRBD1 (6 bases). Germline CDR1 and CDR2: LGHNA and YSLEER. Trimming removed 0 bases at V and 8 bases at J, with 19 bases between. The CDR3 extends over 16 amino acids. The CDR3 is CASSQDRLGGSGGYTF. In nucleotides, the CDR3 is TGCGCCAGCAGCCAAGATAGGTTGGGGGGCTCCGGAGGCTACACCTTC.

Ten or more counts support this clonotype. The chain employs TRBV9 and TRBJ1-1; no clear D gene. The CDR3 is 15 residues long. V was trimmed by 0 bases and J by 1 base, leaving 10 bases between them. The germline CDR1 and CDR2 sequences are SGDLS and YYNGEE. CDR3: CASSVAGQRNTEAFF. CDR3 sequence (DNA): TGTGCCAGCAGCGTAGCAGGCCAGAGGAACACTGAAGCTTTCTTT.

This clonotype was counted at least ten times. Compared with germline, one end of the junction differs, possibly owing to a read error. This chain joins TRBV20-1 and TRBJ2-7, with 8 bases identical to TRBD1. CDR1 and CDR2 from the germline V gene are DFQATT and SNEGSKA (reference sequence). CDR3 length equals 13 residues. Here the CDR3 reads CSVRQGPNYEQYF. As DNA, the CDR3 is TGCAGTGTTAGACAGGGGCCAAACTACGAGCAGTACTTC.

V usage is TRBV6-5 and J usage is TRBJ2-2, with D maybe TRBD1 (6 bases). Trimming removed 0 bases at V and 3 bases at J, with 11 bases between. Germline lookup yields CDR1 MNHEY and CDR2 SVGAGI. CDR3 length: 16 residues. The CDR3 DNA sequence: TGTGCCAGCAGTTACTCTGGGACACGGTACACCGGGGAGCTGTTTTTT. This translates into CASSYSGTRYTGELFF.

This chain links TRBV5-6 with TRBJ2-7; no clear D. CDR3 length: 14 residues. Trimming removed 0 bases at V and 6 bases at J, with 13 bases between. Germline V lookup: CDR1 SGHDT, CDR2 YYEEEE. DNA for the CDR3: TGTGCCAGCAGCTTGGCGGGCTCCTCGAGCGAGCAGTACTTC. Its protein is CASSLAGSSSEQYF.

This clonotype turned up a few times. Being one base from a much bigger clone, this may be a read error. V and J are TRBV7-6 and TRBJ2-5, with 7 nucleotides matching TRBD1. The tail of the sequence fits TRBJ2-7 better, so the J call may be wrong. Germline V lookup: CDR1 SGHVS, CDR2 FNYEAQ. The CDR3 has 13 residues. CDR3 protein: CASSFDRDYEQYF. The DNA for the CDR3 is TGTGCCAGCAGCTTCGACAGGGACTACGAGCAGTACTTC.

The chain has TRBV7-3 and TRBJ2-3; maybe TRBD2 (7 bases). With 0 bases removed from V and 5 bases from J, the gap between germline ends came to 12 bases. CDR3 size: 15 residues. CDR1 is SGHTA and CDR2 is FQGTGA in the germline V gene. CDR3 loop: CASSLTGGGEDTQYF. For the CDR3, the DNA is TGTGCCAGCAGCTTAACGGGAGGGGGGGAAGATACGCAGTATTTT.

This clonotype turned up a few times. The V call is TRBV14, the J call TRBJ1-4; D is unresolved. The CDR3 covers 13 residues. CDR1 SGHDN and CDR2 FVKESK come from the germline V gene. V lost 5 bases to trimming and J lost 6 bases, with 10 bases between them. In DNA form, the CDR3 reads TGTGCCAGCAGCTCCCTCACGCATGAAAAACTGTTTTTT. Translating gives CASSSLTHEKLFF.

The genes are TRBV9 and TRBJ1-4; D might be TRBD1 (6 bases). Germline CDR1 is SGDLS and CDR2 is YYNGEE. CDR3 length equals 15 residues. V shed 0 bases and J shed 5 bases, with 11 bases lying between them. CDR3 amino acids: CASSVGHRDNEKLFF. The CDR3 DNA sequence: TGTGCCAGCAGCGTAGGTCACAGGGACAATGAAAAACTGTTTTTT.

The chain uses TRBV7-9 and TRBJ1-2, with unresolved D. The CDR3 covers 15 residues. V was pared by 5 bases and J by 8 bases, with 21 bases between. Germline lookup yields CDR1 SEHNR and CDR2 FQNEAQ (reference sequence). The CDR3 sequence: CASSQPGRREEGYTF. Written as DNA, the CDR3 is TGTGCCAGCAGCCAACCGGGCCGTCGGGAAGAGGGCTACACCTTC.

The V gene is TRBV5-6, the J gene TRBJ1-5; possible D gene TRBD1, 6 bases. V dropped 3 bases and J dropped 7 bases, with 17 bases sitting between them. Germline lookup yields CDR1 SGHDT and CDR2 YYEEEE. The CDR3 totals 15 residues. Here the CDR3 reads CASSSGGGLRQPQHF. The CDR3 coding sequence is TGTGCCAGCAGCTCCGGAGGGGGGCTTCGCCAGCCCCAGCATTTT.

J is TRBJ1-6 and V is TRBV12-3 or TRBV12-4; the match to TRBD1 covers 8 bases. The CDR3 spans 13 residues. Trimming removed 6 bases from V and 10 bases from J; junction bases left unmatched: 5. The CDR3: CASSRTGLSPLHF. CDR3 DNA: TGTGCCAGCAGCCGGACAGGGTTATCACCCCTCCACTTT.

V gene TRBV7-8 combines with J gene TRBJ2-5; D call uncertain. The DNA matches TRBJ2-1 better at its end, which makes the J call doubtful. The CDR3 covers 12 residues. Germline CDR1 SGHVS, CDR2 FQNEAQ. CDR3 sequence: CASSLDTDEQFF. The CDR3 DNA reads TGTGCCAGCAGCTTAGATACGGATGAGCAGTTCTTC.

The chain combines TRBV6-2 or TRBV6-3 with TRBJ2-6, with 9 positions matching TRBD1. The CDR3 sequence is 16 residues long. The V gene's germline CDR1 is MNHEY and CDR2 SVGEGT. V lost 6 bases to trimming and J lost 0 bases; unmatched junction nucleotides: 3. Here the CDR3 DNA reads TGTGCCAGCAGAGGGACAGGGAACTCTGGGGCCAACGTCCTGACTTTC. Amino acid sequence: CASRGTGNSGANVLTF.